This T cell receptor beta chain was identified in a study of shared clonotypes between healthy human individuals. Method: immunoSEQ multiplex PCR; TCRdb's copy keeps in-frame clones and lacks some. The repertoire has around 2.5 million clones, approximately 93% of them found once; the top ten carry approximately 0.36%. CDR1 is KGHSH, CDR2 LQKENI, per germline. V lost 5 bases and J lost 8; bases outside the gene matches: 10. The CDR3 loop spans 14 amino acids. This receptor was identified in a man between 18 and 35 years old in good health. Some clones in this sample may be carry-over from other donors' samples. Sequencing was carried out using naive CD4+ T cells from PBMCs. The subset was: CD45RA+ positively selected. The genes are TRBV18 and TRBJ1-2; 8 nucleotides agree with TRBD1. The CDR3 sequence is CASSSGTGPLGYTF. In DNA, the CDR3 is TGTGCCAGCTCATCAGGGACAGGCCCCTTGGGCTACACCTTC.